The 13 T cell receptor beta chains below were found in one sample sequenced in a study of blood T cell repertoires in COVID-19. Method: immunoSEQ multiplex PCR; TCRdb's copy keeps in-frame clones and lacks some. The table lists approximately 350,000 clones, over 75% of them singletons. The specimen sequenced was PBMCs or T cells enriched from blood (not recorded which). Receptors originate from a man aged 18 to 30 who had recovered from COVID-19.

The rearrangement uses TRBV5-4 and TRBJ1-6; 9 bases agree with TRBD1. V shed 4 bases, J shed 6 bases, and the junction held 8 bases outside the gene matches. Germline CDR1 reads SGHNT; CDR2 reads YYREEE (reference sequence). This CDR3 comprises 16 residues. The CDR3 is CASSPVGTGPNSPLHF. In DNA, the CDR3 is TGTGCCAGCAGCCCCGTTGGGACAGGGCCTAATTCACCCCTCCACTTT. The full variable domain, completed using reference TRBV5-4 and TRBJ1-6, is ETGVTQSPTHLIKTRGQQVTLRCSSQSGHNTVSWYQQALGQGPQFIFQYYREEENGRGNFPPRFSGLQFPNYSSELNVNALELDDSALYLCASSPVGTGPNSPLHFGNGTRLTVT.

The chain uses TRBV2 and TRBJ2-1, with 8 bases matching TRBD1. V was clipped by 6 bases and J by 9 bases; unmatched bases: 13. The CDR3 contains 15 residues. CDR1 and CDR2 from the germline V gene are SNHLY and FYNNEI. The CDR3 bases are TGTGCCAGCAGACCCGACGGGACAGGTGCCGGTGAGCAGTTCTTC. It encodes CASRPDGTGAGEQFF.

The chain combines TRBV29-1 with TRBJ1-5; D ambiguous. Germline V CDR1 and CDR2: SQVTM, ANQGSEA. V shed 4 bases and J shed 9 bases, with 10 bases lying between them. The CDR3 loop spans 11 amino acids. Here the CDR3 DNA reads TGCAGCGTTGGAGGGTCTGGGCCCCAGCATTTT. Amino acids: CSVGGSGPQHF.

The gene calls are TRBV7-6 and TRBJ1-2; weak D call: TRBD1 (6 bases). V lost 1 base and J lost 4, with 16 bases in between. The CDR3 is 16 residues long. CDR1 and CDR2 (germline): SGHVS, FNYEAQ. CDR3: CASSLEWAGESYGYTF. The CDR3 DNA reads TGTGCCAGCAGCTTAGAGTGGGCAGGGGAGAGCTATGGCTACACCTTC.

The genes are TRBV28 and TRBJ2-5, with D possibly matching TRBD2 (5 bases). V was shortened by 9 bases and J by 5 bases, with 19 bases between the two germline ends. There are 14 residues in the CDR3. From germline, CDR1 is MDHEN and CDR2 SYDVKM. DNA of the CDR3: TGTGCCAGTAAAACCGGGGTAGTCAAGGAGACCCAGTACTTC. Translation gives CASKTGVVKETQYF.

The rearrangement uses TRBV28 and TRBJ1-2; 9 bases align to TRBD1. The CDR3 consists of 16 residues. CDR1 and CDR2 from the germline V gene are MDHEN and SYDVKM. Trimming removed 5 bases from V and 1 base from J; junction bases left unmatched: 8. The CDR3 protein is CASSPKGQGGNYGYTF. The CDR3, as DNA: TGTGCCAGCAGTCCCAAGGGACAGGGAGGTAACTATGGCTACACCTTC.

J is TRBJ2-2 and V is TRBV10-3; 9 bases agree with TRBD2. Losses at the gene ends were 6 bases for V and 0 bases for J; bases not matched to a gene: 5. CDR1 and CDR2 from the germline V gene are ENHRY and SYGVKD. The CDR3 is 16 amino acids. CDR3 amino acids: CAISSRLAANTGELFF. The CDR3 DNA follows: TGTGCCATCAGCTCCAGACTAGCGGCGAACACCGGGGAGCTGTTTTTT.

V and J are TRBV19 and TRBJ2-2; 10 positions agree with TRBD1. The trim removed 7 bases at V and 4 bases at J, leaving 3 bases unmatched. In germline, CDR1 is LNHDA, CDR2 SQIVND (reference sequence). The CDR3 is 14 residues long. The CDR3: CASNDRGLTGELFF. In DNA, the CDR3 is TGTGCCAGTAACGACAGGGGGCTCACCGGGGAGCTGTTTTTT.

This rearrangement joins TRBV10-3 to TRBJ1-6; the D gene is possibly TRBD1 (6 bases). The V end lost 4 bases, the J end lost 5 bases, and 9 bases lay between the germline ends. This CDR3 contains 14 residues. Germline loops: CDR1 ENHRY, CDR2 SYGVKD. The CDR3 is CAISGPGDNSPLHF. In DNA, the CDR3 is TGTGCCATCAGTGGGCCAGGGGATAATTCACCCCTCCACTTT.

This chain links TRBV4-1 with TRBJ1-2; possibly TRBD1 for D (5 bases). The germline V gene has CDR1 MGHRA and CDR2 YSYEKL. This CDR3 has 15 amino acids. The ends were cut back, 3 bases at V and 4 bases at J, with 15 bases in the middle. CDR3 amino acids: CASSQGPATAYGYTF. The CDR3, as DNA: TGCGCCAGCAGCCAGGGGCCGGCGACGGCCTATGGCTACACCTTC.

The rearrangement links TRBV6-5 to TRBJ2-7; 8 nucleotides line up with TRBD1. V trimming: 7 bases; J trimming: 3 bases; junction bases outside the gene matches: 11. The germline V gene has CDR1 MNHEY and CDR2 SVGAGI. The CDR3 extends over 15 amino acids. CDR3 protein: CASTTGQVTLYEQYF. The CDR3 DNA sequence: TGTGCCAGCACCACGGGACAGGTGACTCTCTACGAGCAGTACTTC.

The rearrangement joins TRBV21-1 to TRBJ2-7; whether TRBD2, the table's D call, matches the DNA was not checked. TRBV21-1 is a documented pseudogene. The CDR3 is 16 amino acids. CDR3 loop: CASSKLGQGLIYEQYF. The DNA of the CDR3 is TGTGCCAGCAGCAAATTGGGCCAGGGACTGATCTACGAGCAGTACTTC.

This clone was seen just once. The V call is TRBV5-4, the J call TRBJ2-2; TRBD2 matches at 8 bases. CDR1 and CDR2 from the germline V gene are SGHNT and YYREEE (reference sequence). The CDR3 is 16 amino acids. V lost 2 bases and J lost 2; bases outside the gene matches: 5. CDR3: CASSFGGGFNTGELFF. The CDR3 coding sequence is TGTGCCAGCAGCTTCGGCGGGGGGTTTAACACCGGGGAGCTGTTTTTT. The full variable domain, completed using reference TRBV5-4 and TRBJ2-2, is ETGVTQSPTHLIKTRGQQVTLRCSSQSGHNTVSWYQQALGQGPQFIFQYYREEENGRGNFPPRFSGLQFPNYSSELNVNALELDDSALYLCASSFGGGFNTGELFFGEGSRLTVL.